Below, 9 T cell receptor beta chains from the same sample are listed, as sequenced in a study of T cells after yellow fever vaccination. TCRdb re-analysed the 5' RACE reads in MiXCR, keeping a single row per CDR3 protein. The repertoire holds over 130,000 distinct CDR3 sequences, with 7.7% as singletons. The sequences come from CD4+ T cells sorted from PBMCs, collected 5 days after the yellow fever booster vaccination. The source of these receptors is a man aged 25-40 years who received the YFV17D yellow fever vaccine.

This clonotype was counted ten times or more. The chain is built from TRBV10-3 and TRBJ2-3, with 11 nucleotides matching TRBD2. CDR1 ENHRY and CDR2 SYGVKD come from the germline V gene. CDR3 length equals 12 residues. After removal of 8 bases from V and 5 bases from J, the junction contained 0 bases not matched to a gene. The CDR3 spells CAIGTSGDTQYF. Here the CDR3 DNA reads TGTGCCATCGGGACTAGCGGAGATACGCAGTATTTT.

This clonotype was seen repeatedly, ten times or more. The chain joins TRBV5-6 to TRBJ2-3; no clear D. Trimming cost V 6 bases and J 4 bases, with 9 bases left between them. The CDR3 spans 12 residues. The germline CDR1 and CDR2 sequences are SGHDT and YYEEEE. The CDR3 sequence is CASNIVADTQYF. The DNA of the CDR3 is TGTGCCAGCAACATAGTAGCAGATACGCAGTATTTT. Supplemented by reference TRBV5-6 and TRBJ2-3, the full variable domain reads DAGVTQSPTHLIKTRGQQVTLRCSPKSGHDTVSWYQQALGQGPQFIFQYYEEEERQRGNFPDRFSGHQFPNYSSELNVNALLLGDSALYLCASNIVADTQYFGPGTRLTVL.

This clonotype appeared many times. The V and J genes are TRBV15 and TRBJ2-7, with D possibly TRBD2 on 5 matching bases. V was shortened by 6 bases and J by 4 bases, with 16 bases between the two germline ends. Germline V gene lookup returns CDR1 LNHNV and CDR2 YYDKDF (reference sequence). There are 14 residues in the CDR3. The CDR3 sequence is CATSMDSTTYEQYF. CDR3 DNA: TGTGCCACCAGTATGGACTCCACAACTTACGAGCAGTACTTC.

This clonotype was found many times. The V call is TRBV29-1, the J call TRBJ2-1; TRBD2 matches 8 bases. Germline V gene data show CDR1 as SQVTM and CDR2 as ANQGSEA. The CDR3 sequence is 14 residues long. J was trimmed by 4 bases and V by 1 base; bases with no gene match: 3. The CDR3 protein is CSVEASGFYNEQFF. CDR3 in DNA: TGCAGCGTTGAAGCTAGCGGGTTTTACAATGAGCAGTTCTTC.

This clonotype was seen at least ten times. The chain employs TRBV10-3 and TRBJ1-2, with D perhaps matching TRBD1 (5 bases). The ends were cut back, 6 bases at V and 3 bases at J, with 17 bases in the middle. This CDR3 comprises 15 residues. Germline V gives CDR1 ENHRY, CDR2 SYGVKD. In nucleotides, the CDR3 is TGTGCCATCAGGGATCCCGGGGCTCGGGACTATGGCTACACCTTC. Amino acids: CAIRDPGARDYGYTF.

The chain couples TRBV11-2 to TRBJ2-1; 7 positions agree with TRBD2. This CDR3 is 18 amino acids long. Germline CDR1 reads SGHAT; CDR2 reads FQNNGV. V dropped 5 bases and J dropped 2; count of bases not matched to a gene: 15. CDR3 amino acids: CASSLPREAGTTYNEQFF. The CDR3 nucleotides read TGTGCCAGCAGCCTCCCGAGGGAAGCGGGAACAACCTACAATGAGCAGTTCTTC.

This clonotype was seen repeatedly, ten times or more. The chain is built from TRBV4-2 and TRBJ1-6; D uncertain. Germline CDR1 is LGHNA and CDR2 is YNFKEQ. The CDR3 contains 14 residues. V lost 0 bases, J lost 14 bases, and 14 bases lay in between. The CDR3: CASSQERGRRTLHF. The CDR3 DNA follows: TGTGCCAGCAGCCAAGAAAGAGGGCGCCGGACCCTCCACTTT.

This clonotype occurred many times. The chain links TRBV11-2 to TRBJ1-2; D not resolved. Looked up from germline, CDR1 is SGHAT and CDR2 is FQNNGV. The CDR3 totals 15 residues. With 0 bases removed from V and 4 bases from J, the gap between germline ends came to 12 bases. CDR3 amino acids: CASSLEPFGSYGYTF. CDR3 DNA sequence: TGTGCCAGCAGCTTAGAGCCGTTTGGTTCCTATGGCTACACCTTC.

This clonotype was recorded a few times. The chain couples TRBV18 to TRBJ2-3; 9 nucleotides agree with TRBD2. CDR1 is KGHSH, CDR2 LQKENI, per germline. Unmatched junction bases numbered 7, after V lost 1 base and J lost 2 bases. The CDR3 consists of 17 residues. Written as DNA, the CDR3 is TGTGCCAGCTCACCACTCCGGCTAGCGGGAAACACAGATACGCAGTATTTT. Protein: CASSPLRLAGNTDTQYF.